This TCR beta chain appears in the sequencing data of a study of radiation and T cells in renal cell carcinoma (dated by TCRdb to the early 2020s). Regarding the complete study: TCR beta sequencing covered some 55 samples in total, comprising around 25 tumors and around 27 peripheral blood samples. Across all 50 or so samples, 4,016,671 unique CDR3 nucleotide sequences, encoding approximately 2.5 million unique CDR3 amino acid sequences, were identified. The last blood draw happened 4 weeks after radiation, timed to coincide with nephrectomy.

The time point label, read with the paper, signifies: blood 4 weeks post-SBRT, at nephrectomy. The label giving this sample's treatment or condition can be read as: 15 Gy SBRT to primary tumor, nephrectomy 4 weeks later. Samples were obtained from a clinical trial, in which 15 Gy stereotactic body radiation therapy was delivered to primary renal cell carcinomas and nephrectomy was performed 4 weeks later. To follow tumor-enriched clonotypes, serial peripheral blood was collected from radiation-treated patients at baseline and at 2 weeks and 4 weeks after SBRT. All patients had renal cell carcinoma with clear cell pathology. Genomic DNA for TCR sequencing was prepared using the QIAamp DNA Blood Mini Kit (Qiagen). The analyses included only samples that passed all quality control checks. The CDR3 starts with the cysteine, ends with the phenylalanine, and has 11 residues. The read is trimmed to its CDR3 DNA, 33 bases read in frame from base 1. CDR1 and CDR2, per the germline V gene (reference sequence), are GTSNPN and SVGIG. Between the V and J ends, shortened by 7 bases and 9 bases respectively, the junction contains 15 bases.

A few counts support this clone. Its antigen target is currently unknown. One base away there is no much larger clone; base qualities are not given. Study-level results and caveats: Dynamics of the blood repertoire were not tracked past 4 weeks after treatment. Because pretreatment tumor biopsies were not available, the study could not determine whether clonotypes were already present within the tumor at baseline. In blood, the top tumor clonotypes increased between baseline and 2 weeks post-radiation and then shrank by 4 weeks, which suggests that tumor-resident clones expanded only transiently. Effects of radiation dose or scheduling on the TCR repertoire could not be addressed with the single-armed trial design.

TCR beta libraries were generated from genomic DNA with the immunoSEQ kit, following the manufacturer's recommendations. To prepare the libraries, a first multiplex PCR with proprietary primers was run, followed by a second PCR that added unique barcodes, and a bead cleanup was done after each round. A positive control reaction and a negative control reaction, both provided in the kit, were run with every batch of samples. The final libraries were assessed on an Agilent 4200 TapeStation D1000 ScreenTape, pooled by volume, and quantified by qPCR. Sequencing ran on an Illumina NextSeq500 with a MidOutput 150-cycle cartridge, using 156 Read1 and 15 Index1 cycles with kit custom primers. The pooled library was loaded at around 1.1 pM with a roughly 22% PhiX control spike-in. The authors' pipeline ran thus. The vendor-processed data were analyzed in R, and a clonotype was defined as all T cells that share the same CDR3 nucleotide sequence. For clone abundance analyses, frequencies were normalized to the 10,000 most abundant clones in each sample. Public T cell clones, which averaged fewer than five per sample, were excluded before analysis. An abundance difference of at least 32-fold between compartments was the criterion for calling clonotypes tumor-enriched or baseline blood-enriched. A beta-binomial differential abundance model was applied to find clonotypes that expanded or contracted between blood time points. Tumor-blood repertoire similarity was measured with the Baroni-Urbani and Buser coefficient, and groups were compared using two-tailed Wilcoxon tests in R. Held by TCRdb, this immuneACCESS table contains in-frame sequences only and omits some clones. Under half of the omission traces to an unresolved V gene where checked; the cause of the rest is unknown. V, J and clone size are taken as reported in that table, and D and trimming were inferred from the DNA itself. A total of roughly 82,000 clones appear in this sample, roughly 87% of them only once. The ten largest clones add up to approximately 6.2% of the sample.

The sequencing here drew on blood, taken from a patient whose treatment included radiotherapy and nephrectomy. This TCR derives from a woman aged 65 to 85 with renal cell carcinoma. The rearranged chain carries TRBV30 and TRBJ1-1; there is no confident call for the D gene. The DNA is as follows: TGTGCCTTAAAGTGGGTCCCACAAGCTTTCTTT. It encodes CALKWVPQAFF.